The entry that follows covers one T cell receptor (beta chain) sequence. This CDR3 is built from 14 residues. V dropped 4 bases and J dropped 0 bases, with 7 bases sitting between them. CDR1 SNHLY and CDR2 FYNNEI come from the germline V gene. This record comes from a study of blood T cell repertoires in COVID-19. TCRdb's copy holds only in-frame clones and misses some; the assay was immunoSEQ multiplex PCR. The sample includes more than 250,000 clones, around nine tenths of them seen just once. Sequenced: peripheral blood. This rearrangement joins TRBV2 to TRBJ1-5, with D unclear. This clonotype was obtained from a man aged 50 to 59 with active or convalescent COVID-19. The CDR3 DNA follows: TGTGCCAGCAGTGCCCGGTATAGCAATCAGCCCCAGCATTTT. It translates to CASSARYSNQPQHF.